The source of this T cell receptor (beta chain) is a study of T cell changes during pregnancy in multiple sclerosis. V lost 5 bases and J lost 0, with 12 bases in between. This CDR3 has 15 amino acids. Germline V gene sequence: CDR1 SNHLY, CDR2 FYNNEI. The data were produced by immunoSEQ multiplex PCR, yet TCRdb's version contains in-frame clones alone and is incomplete. The sample records tens of thousands of clones, roughly 94% being singletons. The sample in question was peripheral blood, obtained after pregnancy. The chain recombines TRBV2 with TRBJ2-3; D possibly corresponds to TRBD1 (6 bases). The sequence was obtained from a female donor in good health, enrolled as a control in a pregnancy study. CDR3 region: CASSNQGMSTDTQYF. CDR3 in DNA: TGTGCCAGCAGTAACCAGGGGATGAGCACAGATACGCAGTATTTT.